This TCR beta chain was captured in a study of cytomegalovirus exposure and HLA in healthy donors. Study-level points and caveats: Subsequent analysis of the 100 to 150 validation repertoires found a tendency for first-cohort TCR clusters to co-occur. Reports credit the classifier with highly specific, highly sensitive diagnosis of cytomegalovirus status.

Regarding this clone: As yet, its antigen is unknown.

TCRdb's copy holds only in-frame clones and misses some; the assay was immunoSEQ multiplex PCR. The sample consists of under 350,000 clones, just over 85% of them appearing once. Looked up from germline, CDR1 is GTSNPN and CDR2 is SVGIG (reference sequence). V lost 4 bases to trimming and J lost 0 bases, with 15 bases between them. The CDR3 sequence is 16 residues long. The chain is built from TRBV30 and TRBJ2-2; unclear D gene. The sequence came from a woman between 18 and 29 years old in good health and CMV-seronegative. Sample: PBMCs. The CDR3 DNA reads as TGTGCCTGGATCCCCGACGGGTCCCCGAACACCGGGGAGCTGTTTTTT. It codes for CAWIPDGSPNTGELFF.